This TCR beta chain was found in a study of shared clonotypes between healthy human individuals. Recent acute infections and vaccinations were absent in the healthy HIV-negative adult donors. This CDR3 is built from 15 residues. Germline CDR1 and CDR2: SGHNT and YYREEE (reference sequence). Trimming cost V 2 bases and J 5 bases, with 16 bases left between them. Method: immunoSEQ multiplex PCR; TCRdb's copy keeps in-frame clones and lacks some. The data hold around 1.1 million clones, with about 84% observed a single time. Material for sequencing was memory CD4+ T cells from PBMCs. Indicated subset: CD45RA-negative fraction. This clonotype was obtained from a man younger than 30 in good health. Some clones in this sample may be carry-over from other donors' samples. J is TRBJ1-1 and V is TRBV5-4; possible D gene TRBD1, 6 bases. In nucleotides, the CDR3 is TGTGCCAGCAGCTTCTCCCAGGGGTCGGGGACTGAAGCTTTCTTT. Its translation is CASSFSQGSGTEAFF.